This T cell receptor (beta chain) was sequenced in a study of a mutant IDH1 vaccine in newly diagnosed glioma. Study results and caveats: Top peripheral T cell clonotype shifts appeared unrelated to pseudoprogression.

Clones were sequenced by immunoSEQ multiplex PCR, and TCRdb holds only the in-frame ones, with some missing. This repertoire shows tens of thousands of clones, roughly four fifths found once; its top ten account for 20% to 25%. The CDR3 is made up of 11 amino acids. Germline values: CDR1 SEHNR, CDR2 FQNEAQ (reference sequence). Deletions cut 3 bases from V and 13 bases from J, with 10 bases between. A note on this clone: The antigen is not known.

As for time point: week 5, during vaccination. With topical imiquimod, each dose of the vaccine consisted of 300 ug of mutant IDH1 20-mer peptide. Here the sequenced sample was PBMCs, taken from a glioma patient whose treatment included an IDH1 peptide vaccine. This sequence originates from a man younger than 40 with glioma. This chain links TRBV7-9 with TRBJ2-1; D not certain. The CDR3 DNA reads as TGTGCCAGCAGCTTTGATGATCCTCAGTTCTTC. This encodes CASSFDDPQFF.